This T cell receptor beta chain was sequenced during a study of blood T cells in healthy people across ages (dated by TCRdb to about 2015). Notes on the research overall: Template switching captured roughly one uniquely barcoded TCR beta cDNA molecule per two T cells in model experiments. To track age-related changes in TCR beta repertoire diversity, the study relied on deep sequencing normalized with unique cDNA molecular identifiers. Donors were grouped into four age groups: young (average approximately 15 years), middle-aged (39), aged (approximately 67) and long-lived (around 82). To avoid experimental bias, donors of different ages were randomly spread across the sequencing lanes. Two additional independent replicas of 1 million unique cDNA reads from the same blood draw were analyzed for two donors (one aged 18 to 29 and one aged 80 or older).

What the study reported, not specific to this receptor: Total diversity estimates from one million sequenced T cells were considered lower bounds and underestimates. The CMV infection status of donors was not known, potentially confounding age-related changes in expanded clonotypes. Conclusive comparison of naive and antigen-experienced compartments was prevented by the profiling of bulk unsorted PBMCs. Compared with the aged group, the long-lived group had more naive CD4+ T cells, fewer expanded clones and increased TCR diversity, a pattern suggesting age selection. As age increased, observed TCR beta diversity per million T cells dropped in a roughly linear way, and a significant reduction was already evident by age roughly 40. The percentage of naive T cells measured by flow cytometry correlated strongly with observed TCR beta diversity.

This clonotype was counted a single time. Its antigen is still unknown. Base quality data are lacking; no much larger clone is found one base away. One read alone makes for weak evidence. From a lookup of the germline V gene, CDR1 and CDR2 are SQVTM and ANQGSEA. The cysteine opens and the phenylalanine closes a CDR3 of 15 amino acids. The only DNA kept is the CDR3, 45 bases in frame from the first base. The trim is 0 bases for V and 2 bases for J, with a gap of 11 bases between the germline ends. Receptors were amplified or captured by 5' RACE. Sequencing was performed on an Illumina HiSeq 2500. A second PCR of roughly 7 to 11 cycles was performed with a sample-barcoded 5' primer and a J-beta primer mix. A template-switch 5' adaptor carrying 12 random nucleotides introduced a unique molecular identifier onto each TCR beta cDNA molecule. At least 2.5 million CDR3-containing paired-end reads were obtained from each sample. First-strand cDNA synthesis was performed from all RNA using the Mint cDNA synthesis kit, with priming by a TRBC-specific oligonucleotide. All cDNA was treated with uracil-DNA glycosylase and then went through a first 18-cycle PCR with the universal primers M1SS and BC2_uni_R. The study's own analysis went as follows. Normalization of each sample was performed by random selection of 1 million high-quality reads, each carrying a distinct molecular identifier. Reads with shared molecular identifiers were discarded instead of being binned into consensus sequences. MiTCR, run with a Q25 quality threshold and the strictest error-elimination algorithm, handled CDR3 identification, clonotype clustering and error correction. A nonparametric unseen species model using Euler transformation provided a lower-bound estimate of total TCR beta diversity. TCRdb redid the processing of the public reads, applying fastp at Q25 and MiXCR, and retained in-frame beta chains. Rows matching on CDR3 protein sequence are summarized as one entry with the most common DNA and genes. These V and J calls are TCRdb output, not the study's own analysis. The table for this sample lists 1.5 million to 2 million distinct CDR3 sequences; 28% of them were counted only once. The ten largest clonotypes hold 7.7% of the sample.

The donors were around 39 Caucasian individuals from Russia, aged about 6 to 95 years, who were systemically healthy. Each donor gave 8 to 10 milliliters of peripheral blood, drawn into EDTA-treated Vacutainer tubes. PBMCs were isolated by Ficoll-Paque density-gradient centrifugation, with at least 7 million obtained per sample. Total RNA, at least 6 micrograms per sample, was extracted from PBMCs with Trizol reagent. Naive CD45RAhigh/CD27high T cell percentages were measured by flow cytometry on a PBMC aliquot from every donor. The sequence was collected from a woman in her twenties or thirties in good health. The rearranged segments are TRBV29-1 and TRBJ2-1; the D gene lacks a confident call. Material: blood. The nucleotide sequence is TGCAGCGTTGAAGACAGCCGTACAACCTACAATGAGCAGTTCTTC. It encodes CSVEDSRTTYNEQFF.